Shown below are 21 T cell receptor beta chains from a single sample sequenced in a study of cytomegalovirus exposure and HLA in healthy donors. PCR amplification relied on 60 Vbeta primers (plus 13 Jbeta primers). The protocol was immunoSEQ multiplex PCR, while the TCRdb copy is restricted to in-frame clones and leaves out a portion. The table lists about 33,000 clones, about half of them singletons. Sequenced input: PBMCs. All receptors derive from a woman aged 35 to 49 in good health and CMV-seropositive.

The rearrangement joins TRBV29-1 to TRBJ2-3; TRBD2 matches at 8 bases. The CDR3 totals 14 residues. Trimming cost V 3 bases and J 0 bases; bases outside gene matches: 2. From germline, CDR1 is SQVTM and CDR2 ANQGSEA. The CDR3: CSVDSGASTDTQYF. CDR3 nucleotide sequence: TGCAGCGTTGATAGCGGGGCCAGCACAGATACGCAGTATTTT.

The chain employs TRBV25-1 and TRBJ1-2; D not certain. CDR3 length: 15 residues. CDR1 and CDR2 (germline): MGHDK, SYGVNS. V gave up 3 bases and J gave up 7 bases, with 18 bases separating them. The CDR3 is CASSDQPDSSPGYTF. DNA of the CDR3: TGTGCCAGCAGTGATCAGCCAGACTCCTCGCCTGGCTACACCTTC.

This clone was counted a few times. The gene calls are TRBV5-6 and TRBJ1-2; 8 bases line up with TRBD1. After removal of 4 bases from V and 6 bases from J, the junction contained 11 bases not matched to a gene. CDR3 length equals 15 residues. Per germline, CDR1 SGHDT and CDR2 YYEEEE. CDR3 region: CASSPGQGRIDGYTF. The CDR3 nucleotides are TGTGCCAGCAGCCCAGGACAGGGCAGAATAGATGGCTACACCTTC.

This clone was seen only a few times. Germline and junction disagree at one end, which may indicate a read error. The genes are TRBV7-6 and TRBJ2-2; possible D gene TRBD1, 5 bases. CDR3 length equals 16 residues. Per the germline V gene, CDR1 is SGHVS and CDR2 is FNYEAQ. This chain's CDR3 is CASTLNVGPNTGELFF. CDR3 nucleotides: TGTGCCAGCACCTTAAACGTGGGGCCAAACACCGGGGAGCTGTTTTTT.

The chain employs TRBV10-3 and TRBJ2-7; 7 bases match TRBD2. CDR1 and CDR2 from the germline V gene are ENHRY and SYGVKD. V lost 10 bases to trimming and J lost 7 bases; unmatched junction nucleotides: 16. This CDR3 has 14 amino acids. The CDR3 DNA sequence: TGTGCCACACGAGCGGGGACGGATTATGGGGAGCAGTACTTC. It specifies CATRAGTDYGEQYF.

The table lists this clone with a few counts. V is TRBV4-1 and J is TRBJ2-5, with no clear D. The germline V gene has CDR1 MGHRA and CDR2 YSYEKL. CDR3 length: 17 amino acids. The V end lost 0 bases, the J end lost 2 bases, and 16 bases lay between the germline ends. The CDR3 DNA is TGCGCCAGCAGCCAAGAATATGGCGGTGCAAATCAAGAGACCCAGTACTTC. Protein product: CASSQEYGGANQETQYF.

V and J are TRBV4-1 and TRBJ2-7, with D perhaps matching TRBD1 (6 bases). CDR3 length: 15 residues. CDR1 MGHRA and CDR2 YSYEKL come from the germline V gene. The V end lost 1 base, the J end lost 6 bases, and 16 bases lay between the germline ends. The DNA of the CDR3 is TGCGCCAGCAGCCAAGTTGCAGGGGCGGCGGGCGAGCAGTACTTC. Protein product: CASSQVAGAAGEQYF.

In its sample, this clone was seen a few times. This chain joins TRBV4-1 and TRBJ1-6; D remains unclear. This CDR3 is 18 amino acids long. V lost 1 base, J lost 1 base, and 14 bases lay in between. Germline lookup yields CDR1 MGHRA and CDR2 YSYEKL. The CDR3 DNA reads as TGCGCCAGCAGCCAAGGACGTTGGCGAGGGTCCTATAATTCACCCCTCCACTTT. It yields the protein CASSQGRWRGSYNSPLHF.

This chain links TRBV7-8 with TRBJ1-2; TRBD1 is a possible D gene (6 bases). Germline V gene lookup returns CDR1 SGHVS and CDR2 FQNEAQ. The V and J ends lost 5 bases and 10 bases respectively, with 23 bases between them. The CDR3 loop spans 15 amino acids. DNA of the CDR3: TGTGCCAGCAGCCCCTTGAAATCCGGGACAAAACTCTACACCTTC. It encodes CASSPLKSGTKLYTF.

The chain carries TRBV5-1 and TRBJ2-7, with D maybe TRBD1 (5 bases). Germline loops: CDR1 SGHRS, CDR2 YFSETQ. V lost 4 bases and J 7 bases, leaving 24 bases between the germline ends. There are 16 residues in the CDR3. The CDR3 DNA reads TGCGCCAGCAGCGCCAACACAGGAGCCCCGTTTTCGGAGCAGTACTTC. This gives the protein CASSANTGAPFSEQYF.

This chain joins TRBV29-1 and TRBJ2-3; D unresolved. CDR3 length: 14 residues. The V end lost 6 bases, the J end lost 1 base, and 14 bases lay between the germline ends. Per the germline V gene, CDR1 is SQVTM and CDR2 is ANQGSEA. The CDR3 sequence is CSVKPPSGTDTQYF. The CDR3 DNA sequence: TGCAGCGTCAAACCCCCCAGCGGCACAGATACGCAGTATTTT.

Note on this clone: This same CDR3 is encoded by further DNA sequences in the sample. The rearrangement links TRBV29-1 to TRBJ2-7, with D possibly matching TRBD2 (7 bases). The CDR3 spans 15 residues. V lost 0 bases and J 5 bases, leaving 17 bases between the germline ends. The germline gives CDR1 SQVTM, CDR2 ANQGSEA. CDR3 residues: CSVEDGSRGGDEQYF. The CDR3 DNA is TGCAGCGTTGAAGATGGGAGCAGGGGAGGGGACGAGCAGTACTTC.

The J gene is TRBJ2-5, the V gene TRBV2; tentative D call: TRBD2 (6 bases). Germline CDR1 is SNHLY and CDR2 is FYNNEI. Trimming pared 4 bases from V and 3 bases from J, leaving 9 bases between. The CDR3 has 13 amino acids. CDR3 in amino acids: CASSVLAEETQYF. CDR3 bases: TGTGCCAGCAGTGTATTAGCGGAAGAGACCCAGTACTTC.

J is TRBJ1-6 and V is TRBV6-5, with TRBD1 matching 8 bases. CDR1 and CDR2 (germline): MNHEY, SVGAGI. J was trimmed by 9 bases and V by 5 bases; bases with no gene match: 6. The CDR3 runs 14 residues. CDR3 region: CASSREDRVSPLHF. CDR3 sequence (DNA): TGTGCCAGCAGTAGAGAGGACAGGGTTTCACCCCTCCACTTT.

V and J are TRBV11-2 and TRBJ1-6; 7 bases line up with TRBD1. The CDR3 length is 14 residues. V lost 3 bases to trimming and J lost 7 bases; unmatched junction nucleotides: 3. The germline V gene has CDR1 SGHAT and CDR2 FQNNGV. This chain's CDR3 is CASSFAQGNSPLHF. CDR3 nucleotides: TGTGCCAGCAGCTTCGCACAGGGGAATTCACCCCTCCACTTT.

This chain links TRBV11-2 with TRBJ1-3; no firm D call. V dropped 5 bases and J dropped 2 bases, with 10 bases sitting between them. The V gene's germline CDR1 is SGHAT and CDR2 FQNNGV. The CDR3 consists of 14 residues. The CDR3 region has the DNA TGTGCCAGCAGCCAGACTGGTCCTGGAAACACCATATATTTT. Translated, it gives CASSQTGPGNTIYF. Drawing the rest from reference TRBV11-2 and TRBJ1-3, the complete variable domain is EAGVAQSPRYKIIEKRQSVAFWCNPISGHATLYWYQQILGQGPKLLIQFQNNGVVDDSQLPKDRFSAERLKGVDSTLKIQPAKLEDSAVYLCASSQTGPGNTIYFGEGSWLTVV.

There are a few counts of this clone. The rearrangement links TRBV4-2 to TRBJ2-7, with D possibly matching TRBD2 (6 bases). The CDR3 contains 15 residues. Germline assignment: CDR1 LGHNA and CDR2 YNFKEQ. Trimming cost V 0 bases and J 1 base, with 10 bases left between them. CDR3 sequence reads: CASSQELAESYEQYF. CDR3 in DNA: TGTGCCAGCAGCCAAGAATTAGCGGAATCCTACGAGCAGTACTTC.

This clone was observed a few times. The V gene is TRBV30, the J gene TRBJ2-7, with 9 bases matching TRBD2. The CDR3 spans 16 residues. The germline V gene encodes CDR1 GTSNPN and CDR2 SVGIG (reference sequence). V dropped 0 bases and J dropped 3; count of bases not matched to a gene: 9. DNA for the CDR3: TGTGCCTGGAGTGTTGGTATGGGACTAGCCTTCTACGAGCAGTACTTC. The encoded protein is CAWSVGMGLAFYEQYF.

This chain connects TRBV7-2 to TRBJ1-4; possible D gene TRBD1, 5 bases. Germline CDR1 SGHTA, CDR2 FQGNSA. Trimming removed 8 bases at V and 7 bases at J, with 17 bases between. The CDR3 is 14 amino acids. The CDR3 DNA sequence: TGTGCCAGCGGTCTGGGCGGGGGAGGTGAAAAACTGTTTTTT. Translated, it gives CASGLGGGGEKLFF.

This clone was recorded a few times. The chain has TRBV6-5 and TRBJ1-5; D is perhaps TRBD1 (6 bases). Trimming took off 3 bases at V and 4 bases at J, with 7 bases between the two ends. Germline loops: CDR1 MNHEY, CDR2 SVGAGI. CDR3 length equals 13 residues. The chain's CDR3 is CASSYQGNQPQHF. The CDR3 coding sequence is TGTGCCAGCAGTTATCAGGGGAATCAGCCCCAGCATTTT.

This clone occurred a few times. The chain links TRBV6-4 to TRBJ2-3; D may be TRBD1 (6 bases). The length of the CDR3 is 17 residues. The germline gives CDR1 MRHNA, CDR2 SNTAGT. V gave up 2 bases and J gave up 4 bases, with 19 bases separating them. CDR3 region: CASSDDPSGARADTQYF. The CDR3 DNA is TGTGCCAGCAGTGACGACCCCTCAGGGGCGCGAGCAGATACGCAGTATTTT.